What follows is one T cell receptor beta chain and its context. A much larger clone is a single base away; this may be a read error. This sample includes further DNA sequences coding for the same CDR3. The data are from a study of blood T cell repertoires in COVID-19. The CDR3 has 11 residues. Germline V gene lookup returns CDR1 MNHEY and CDR2 SVGAGI. V lost 6 bases and J lost 1, with 3 bases in between. Study processing details: Reference gene primer amplification yielded estimated nucleated cell counts. Clones were read by immunoSEQ multiplex PCR, and TCRdb kept only the in-frame ones, dropping some. That table supplies the V and J calls and clone size; D and trimming were determined from the DNA. The sample records about 180,000 clones, about 88% being singletons.

The sequenced sample was peripheral blood. This clonotype was sampled from a woman younger than 45 with active or convalescent COVID-19. The rearrangement uses TRBV6-5 and TRBJ1-1; no clear D gene. The CDR3 loop reads CASSRNTEAFF. The CDR3 DNA reads as TGTGCCAGCAGCCGGAACACTGAAGCTTTCTTT.